The present TCR beta chain was sequenced within a study of T cell responses to AZD1222 COVID-19 vaccine (dated by TCRdb to the early 2020s). In terms of the full investigation: Because spike-specific TCR depth and breadth did not differ between the two schedules, AZD1222 recipients who got a second dose at roughly 4 weeks were pooled with those who got a second dose at roughly 12 weeks. Trial participants were enrolled into age subgroups of 18-55, 56-69 and 70-plus years, which contained about 150, 27 and 61 TCR-sequenced participants, respectively. A total of 230 to 250 trial participants underwent TCR sequencing, of whom around 210 had received two doses of AZD1222 and about 25 had received two doses of the MenACWY control vaccine.

The CDR3 regions of human TCRbeta chains were subjected to immunosequencing. Regarding the original processing steps: TCRs in the repertoires were matched against a reference library of SARS-CoV-2-specific TCRs that had been generated with the MIRA antigen-specificity platform. Breadth was defined as the fraction of unique TCRs that were SARS-CoV-2-associated, and depth was defined as the fraction of total T cells that were SARS-CoV-2-associated. Using the MIRA data, each spike-specific TCR was mapped to the spike region that the TCR reacts to and placed in a CD4 or CD8 class. Log10-transformed breadth and depth values were compared by one-way ANOVA with Sidak's multiple comparisons tests. This immuneACCESS table, as held by TCRdb, lists in-frame sequences with V and J called but not all clones. Of the missing ones, under half trace to an unresolved V gene in checked studies; the others have no known cause. The V and J calls and clone size were taken over from that table, and D and trimming were inferred from the DNA. The sample table lists 150,000 or so clones, 91% of them with a count of one. The ten largest make up under 5.5% of the sample.

Summary of the overall study and its limitations: Conclusions about previously exposed vaccinees were limited because only five to seven AZD1222 recipients were SARS-CoV-2 seropositive at baseline. No day 14 peak-response samples were available, so repertoires were characterized only after the peak T cell response. Nearly half of unique spike-specific TCRs reportedly recognized epitopes outside regions mutated in the B.1.351 and B.1.1.7 variants. Participants were mostly white British, with more females than males. The authors suggested clonal diversity may have been underestimated. Spike-specific TCR breadth and depth rose significantly after two AZD1222 doses compared with day 0 and with MenACWY recipients. CD4 TCRs associated with the vaccine covered the entire spike protein, and the dominant responses were in regions 160-218 and 743-854. The 56-69-year group was small, and its depth increase did not reach significance, likely because of low power.

On this clone: What antigen it recognizes has not been identified. It has no much larger one-base neighbor in the sample; base qualities were not kept.

The intended sense of this specimen's time point label: baseline before first vaccination. The vaccinee samples were drawn from two UK trials, COV001 and COV002, one of which was a single-blind randomized controlled phase 2/3 trial testing AZD1222 (ChAdOx1 nCoV-19) in healthy adults. For TCRbeta chain sequencing, PBMC samples were collected from trial participants at day 0 and at day 28 after the second dose. From the cysteine through the phenylalanine, the CDR3 covers 14 amino acids. CDR3 DNA is the only sequence kept; it has 42 bases, read in frame from the first base. Between the V and J ends, shortened by 1 base and 2 bases respectively, the junction contains 7 bases. Based on the germline V gene, the CDR1 and CDR2 sequences are KGHSH and LQKENI.

The sequencing here drew on peripheral blood, taken on day 0 of AZD1222 vaccination. The chain uses TRBV18 and TRBJ2-3, with the D gene uncertain. This TCR was recovered from an adult in good health. In nucleotide form, the sequence is TGTGCCAGCTCACCACACGCAGACACAGATACGCAGTATTTT. It is translated as CASSPHADTDTQYF.